Below, one T cell receptor beta chain is given with its context. Mismatch with germline at one junction end may stem from a read error. Germline V gene data show CDR1 as SGHRS and CDR2 as YFSETQ. This CDR3 has 15 residues. TCRdb reprocessed the RT-PCR reads via MiXCR and lists one record per CDR3 protein. The sample comprises roughly 500,000 distinct CDR3 sequences, under 25% of which are singletons, and roughly 2.8% rests with the top ten. The data belong to a study of response to subunit inactivated influenza vaccine. This sample also belongs to another study, concerning T cells expressing NK-cell markers. From that second work: cDNA encoding TCR beta was synthesized via 5'RACE template switching incorporating UMIs.

J is TRBJ2-7 and V is TRBV5-1; 12 bases line up with TRBD2. This TCR was sampled from a man aged 50 to 59 who received an inactivated influenza vaccine. This material consisted of CD4+ T cells sorted from PBMCs, taken about 12 days after vaccination. CDR3 DNA sequence: TGCGCCATCAGCACCGGACTAGCGGGGACGGGGGAGCAGTACTTC. Protein product: CAISTGLAGTGEQYF.